Shown below are 14 T cell receptor beta chains from a single sample sequenced in a study of post-analysis software for immune sequencing data (dated by TCRdb to between 2014 and 2016). The investigation overall reported the following: Roughly 5 TRBV segments, including TRBV5-6, TRBV5-1 and TRBV20-1, were significantly more frequent in patients than controls.

The protocol used for the library was PCR. The data were produced on an Illumina HiSeq 2500. To reduce PCR and sequencing biases, unique molecular identifiers were built into the TCR beta cDNA libraries. TCRdb reprocessed the public reads (quality trimming at Q25 with fastp, clone calling with MiXCR) and kept in-frame beta chains. CDR3 protein duplicates are merged, each entry listing the most common genes and DNA. For this sample the table gives approximately 250,000 distinct CDR3 sequences, of which less than 40% were detected only once. The ten largest make up less than 6% of the sample. These receptors' targets are unknown. The sequencing input was blood. Every receptor here comes from a girl aged 10-17 years with multiple sclerosis.

The count of this clonotype is one. The chain combines TRBV19 with TRBJ1-2; D remains ambiguous. V dropped 7 bases and J dropped 2 bases, with 17 bases sitting between them. Germline V CDR1 and CDR2: LNHDA, SQIVND (reference sequence). CDR3 length: 15 residues. CDR3 bases: TGTGCCAGTAAGATAGGCCGCACTGGAAACTATGGCTACACCTTC. Its translation is CASKIGRTGNYGYTF.

This clonotype appeared a few times. This chain uses TRBV5-5 with TRBJ1-4; D remains unclear. The germline V gene encodes CDR1 SGHKS and CDR2 YYEKEE (reference sequence). The V gene lost 7 bases and the J gene lost 6 bases, with 13 bases spanning the gap. The CDR3 totals 13 residues. The CDR3 spells CASSRAGDEKLFF. Written as DNA, the CDR3 is TGTGCCAGCTCCCGCGCAGGCGATGAAAAACTGTTTTTT.

This clonotype has only a few counts. This sequence joins TRBV28 and TRBJ1-1, with TRBD1 matching 7 bases. The J segment lost 4 bases and the V segment lost 7 bases, leaving 9 bases of the junction unmatched. From germline, CDR1 is MDHEN and CDR2 SYDVKM. The CDR3 has 14 amino acids. CDR3 DNA sequence: TGTGCCAGCATCTGGGAGACAGGGTCCACTGAAGCTTTCTTT. It is translated as CASIWETGSTEAFF.

This clonotype was observed a handful of times. The chain uses TRBV15 and TRBJ2-2; 8 nucleotides align to TRBD1. This CDR3 is 15 amino acids long. CDR1 LNHNV and CDR2 YYDKDF come from the germline V gene (reference sequence). Losses at the gene ends were 5 bases for V and 3 bases for J; bases not matched to a gene: 5. CDR3 in amino acids: CATSFHRGDTGELFF. The CDR3 DNA is TGTGCCACCAGCTTTCACAGGGGGGACACCGGGGAGCTGTTTTTT.

The chain links TRBV29-1 to TRBJ1-2, with D possibly being TRBD1 (6 bases). V was shortened by 4 bases and J by 4 bases, with 16 bases between the two germline ends. This CDR3 contains 14 residues. In germline, CDR1 is SQVTM, CDR2 ANQGSEA. CDR3 DNA sequence: TGCAGCGTTGTGACAGGCCAACACCCCTATGGCTACACCTTC. Translation: CSVVTGQHPYGYTF.

This clonotype was observed at least ten times. The gene calls are TRBV10-1 and TRBJ2-5; D is unresolved. CDR1 is WNHNN, CDR2 SYGVQD, per germline (reference sequence). The CDR3 consists of 12 residues. Here the CDR3 DNA reads TGCGGCGCGGCTCTACCCCAAGAGACCCAGTACTTC. Translating it yields CGAALPQETQYF.

With regard to this clonotype: A much larger clonotype is one base distant, so this may be a read error. The chain employs TRBV5-1 and TRBJ2-7; D gene ambiguous. Germline values: CDR1 SGHRS, CDR2 YFSETQ. The CDR3 has 14 amino acids. The V end lost 7 bases, the J end lost 5 bases, and 19 bases lay between the germline ends. Written as DNA, the CDR3 is TGCGCCAGCGGCCCCAAGAAAGAAGAGGACGAGCAGTACTTC. Residues: CASGPKKEEDEQYF.

The chain recombines TRBV7-6 with TRBJ1-1; 10 nucleotides align to TRBD1. The CDR3 covers 22 residues. Trimming took 0 bases from V and 6 from J; bases not matched to a gene: 25. Germline values: CDR1 SGHVS, CDR2 FNYEAQ. The CDR3 nucleotides read TGTGCCAGCAGCTTAGCCCGGACCGAAATGCGACAGGGGGCCGGGGGAACCGCTGAAGCTTTCTTT. This translates into CASSLARTEMRQGAGGTAEAFF.

The chain employs TRBV3-1 and TRBJ2-2; D uncertain. CDR3 size: 15 residues. The V gene's germline CDR1 is LGHDT and CDR2 YNNKEL (reference sequence). The ends were cut back, 1 base at V and 2 bases at J, with 8 bases in the middle. The CDR3 DNA is TGTGCCAGCAGCCAAGGGCCAGTTAACACCGGGGAGCTGTTTTTT. Protein sequence: CASSQGPVNTGELFF.

The rearrangement links TRBV19 to TRBJ1-4; perhaps TRBD1 as D (5 bases). The CDR3 is 14 amino acids. With 6 bases removed from V and 3 bases from J, the gap between germline ends came to 11 bases. Germline CDR1 and CDR2: LNHDA and SQIVND (reference sequence). The CDR3 region has the DNA TGTGCCAGTAGCTTGGGGCGCTCTAATGAAAAACTGTTTTTT. Its protein is CASSLGRSNEKLFF.

The rearrangement links TRBV29-1 to TRBJ1-2; the D is unclear. This CDR3 is 12 amino acids long. CDR1 and CDR2 from the germline V gene are SQVTM and ANQGSEA. With 3 bases removed from V and 0 bases from J, the gap between germline ends came to 5 bases. CDR3 DNA: TGCAGCGTTGATGGGCCTAACTATGGCTACACCTTC. Its translation is CSVDGPNYGYTF. The whole variable domain, remainder taken from reference TRBV29-1 and TRBJ1-2, is SAVISQKPSRDICQRGTSLTIQCQVDSQVTMMFWYRQQPGQSLTLIATANQGSEATYESGFVIDKFPISRPNLTFSTLTVSNMSPEDSSIYLCSVDGPNYGYTFGSGTRLTVV.

This clonotype has a count of ten or more. The chain employs TRBV18 and TRBJ1-1, with D possibly TRBD1 on 6 matching bases. Trimming removed 1 base from V and 3 bases from J, with 12 bases in between. The CDR3 runs 15 residues. From germline, CDR1 is KGHSH and CDR2 LQKENI. CDR3 DNA sequence: TGTGCCAGCTCACCACTCCCGGGGGCGGACACTGAAGCTTTCTTT. Protein: CASSPLPGADTEAFF.

There are many counts of this clonotype. This chain connects TRBV29-1 to TRBJ2-3; a weak D match, TRBD1 (6 bases). This CDR3 is built from 13 residues. Trimming stripped 4 bases from V and 3 bases from J, with 11 bases between. Germline V gives CDR1 SQVTM, CDR2 ANQGSEA. CDR3 sequence (DNA): TGCAGCGTTGGGGGGCGGAGTACAGATACGCAGTATTTT. Its protein is CSVGGRSTDTQYF.

This clonotype came up many times. The J gene is TRBJ2-1, the V gene TRBV7-6; weak D call: TRBD1 (6 bases). Germline V gene lookup returns CDR1 SGHVS and CDR2 FNYEAQ. The CDR3 runs 13 residues. V was clipped by 7 bases and J by 8 bases, with 15 bases between them. The CDR3, as DNA: TGTGCCAGCACCTCGTTTGGGGGCTATGAGCAGTTCTTC. It codes for CASTSFGGYEQFF.